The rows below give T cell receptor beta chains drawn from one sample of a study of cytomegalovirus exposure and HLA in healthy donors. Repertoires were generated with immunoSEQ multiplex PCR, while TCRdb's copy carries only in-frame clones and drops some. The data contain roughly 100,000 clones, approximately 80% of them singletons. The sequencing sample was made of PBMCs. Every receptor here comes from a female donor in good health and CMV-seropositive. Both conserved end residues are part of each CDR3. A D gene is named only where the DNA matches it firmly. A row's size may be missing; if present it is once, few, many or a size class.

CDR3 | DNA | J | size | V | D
CASSYSARPYEQYF | TGTGCCAGCAGTTACTCGGCTAGACCCTACGAGCAGTACTTC | TRBJ2-7 | - | TRBV6-6 | -
CATRTSGDDTDTQYF | TGTGCCACCCGGACTAGCGGGGACGACACAGATACGCAGTATTTT | TRBJ2-3 | - | TRBV10-3 | TRBD2
CSIVSGPRGEAFF | TGCAGCATTGTGTCAGGGCCCCGAGGTGAAGCTTTCTTT | TRBJ1-1 | - | TRBV29-1 | -
CASISGYPITDTQYF | TGTGCCAGCATATCAGGGTACCCTATCACAGATACGCAGTATTTT | TRBJ2-3 | - | TRBV2 | -
CARRLGQGGLYNEQFF | TGCGCCCGCAGGTTGGGCCAGGGTGGTTTATACAATGAGCAGTTCTTC | TRBJ2-1 | - | TRBV10-2 | -
CASSQDLPNLLNTEAFF | TGCGCCAGCAGCCAAGATCTACCCAACCTTTTGAACACTGAAGCTTTCTTT | TRBJ1-1 | - | TRBV4-1 | -
CASSSGQGGYEQYF | TGTGCCAGCAGCTCAGGACAGGGGGGCTACGAGCAGTACTTC | TRBJ2-7 | - | TRBV13 | TRBD1
CASRPDRGKNNEQFF | TGTGCCAGCAGACCCGACAGGGGTAAAAACAATGAGCAGTTCTTC | TRBJ2-1 | - | TRBV11-2 | TRBD1
CASSLAGGVYNEQFF | TGCGCCAGCAGTTTAGCGGGGGGGGTCTACAATGAGCAGTTCTTC | TRBJ2-1 | few | TRBV5-1 | TRBD2
CASSPSGRGTEAFF | TGTGCCAGCTCACCATCAGGCAGGGGCACTGAAGCTTTCTTT | TRBJ1-1 | - | TRBV18 | -
CASSLQGPYNEQFF | TGTGCCAGCAGCTTACAGGGCCCTTACAATGAGCAGTTCTTC | TRBJ2-1 | - | TRBV7-9 | -
CASSPSSGGFSDEQFF | TGTGCCAGCAGCCCCTCTAGCGGGGGGTTCAGTGATGAGCAGTTCTTC | TRBJ2-1 | - | TRBV2 | TRBD2
CASSVGGPTEAFF | TGCGCCAGCAGTGTCGGGGGGCCAACTGAAGCTTTCTTT | TRBJ1-1 | - | TRBV10-1 | -